This note documents a single T cell receptor (beta chain) sequence. Sequencing was performed with immunoSEQ multiplex PCR; in TCRdb, only in-frame clones are kept and a portion is missing. The table lists 130,000 to 150,000 clones, about nine tenths of them singletons. This sample is drawn from a study of T cell responses to AZD1222 COVID-19 vaccine. This CDR3 contains 15 residues. V shed 0 bases and J shed 7 bases, with 15 bases lying between them. From germline, CDR1 is LNHDA and CDR2 SQIVND (reference sequence). Sequences were derived from peripheral blood, sampled on day 0 of AZD1222 vaccination. The V gene is TRBV19, the J gene TRBJ1-2, with D perhaps TRBD1 (5 bases). This clonotype was obtained from an adult in good health. The CDR3 DNA is TGTGCCAGTAGTATAGATCTATGGGGGTGTGGTGGCTACACCTTC. Amino acid sequence: CASSIDLWGCGGYTF.